This TCR beta chain was captured in a study of spatial heterogeneity in lung cancer. This clonotype was recorded many times. Its antigen is not identified. Since it is a stray read in a library aimed at alpha chains, this beta chain has a size that is not meaningful. Time point described: sample taken at primary tumor resection. The cohort: under 80 early-stage, untreated non-small cell lung cancer patients. Unsorted samples of tumor, nontumor lung or frozen PBMC had their whole RNA sequenced. General study findings and limits: Within tumors, counts of expanded alpha and beta TCRs tracked tumor mutation counts.

Every TCR cDNA molecule bore its own unique molecular identifier. One entry per CDR3 protein, called by TCRdb with MiXCR from the 5' RACE reads. The sample consists of about 17,000 distinct CDR3 sequences, 6.2% of them appearing once. The CDR3 extends over 12 amino acids. V was shortened by 7 bases and J by 0 bases, with 7 bases between the two germline ends. Germline lookup yields CDR1 DFQATT and CDR2 SNEGSKA (reference sequence). This chain joins TRBV20-1 and TRBJ1-5, with D hard to call. This TCR came from a male donor with early-stage non-small cell lung cancer. Sequenced here: lung tumor tissue, sampled at surgery. The CDR3 sequence: CSGAYSNQPQHF. The DNA of the CDR3 is TGCAGTGGGGCCTATAGCAATCAGCCCCAGCATTTT.